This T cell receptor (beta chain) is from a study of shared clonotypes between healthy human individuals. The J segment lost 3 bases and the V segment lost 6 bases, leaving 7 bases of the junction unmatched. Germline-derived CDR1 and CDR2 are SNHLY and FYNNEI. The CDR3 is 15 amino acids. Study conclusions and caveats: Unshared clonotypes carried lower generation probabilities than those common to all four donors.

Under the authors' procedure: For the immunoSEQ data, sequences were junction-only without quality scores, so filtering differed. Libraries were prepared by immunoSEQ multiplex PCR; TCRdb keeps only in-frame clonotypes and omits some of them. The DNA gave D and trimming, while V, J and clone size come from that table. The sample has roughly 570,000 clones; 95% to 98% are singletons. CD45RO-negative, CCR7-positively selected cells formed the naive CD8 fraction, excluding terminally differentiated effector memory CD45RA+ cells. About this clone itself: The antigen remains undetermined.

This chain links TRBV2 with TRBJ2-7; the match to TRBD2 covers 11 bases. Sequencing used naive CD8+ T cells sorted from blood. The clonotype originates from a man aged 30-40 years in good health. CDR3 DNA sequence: TGTGCCAGCAGGGACACTAGCGGGAGTATCTACGAGCAGTACTTC. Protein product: CASRDTSGSIYEQYF.